This T cell receptor (beta chain) was captured in a study of blood T cells in healthy people across ages. CDR1 is DFQATT, CDR2 SNEGSKA, per germline (reference sequence). This CDR3 region has 13 residues. V was pared by 3 bases and J by 6 bases, with 9 bases between. This clonotype has ten or more counts. The second PCR ran roughly 7 to 12 cycles with a sample-barcoded 5' primer and J-beta primers. Using its own MiXCR run on the 5' RACE reads, TCRdb lists one record per CDR3 protein. The data show 550,000 to 600,000 distinct CDR3 sequences, 40% to 55% seen once. This chain connects TRBV20-1 to TRBJ1-6; D perhaps matches TRBD1 (6 bases). The TCR sequence derives from a man at least 80 years old in good health. Specimen: blood. CDR3 nucleotide sequence: TGCAGTGCTAGGGACAGTTCTAATTCACCCCTCCACTTT. It codes for CSARDSSNSPLHF.